A selection of T cell receptor beta chains follows, all from one sample in a study of cytomegalovirus exposure and HLA in healthy donors. Using immunoSEQ multiplex PCR, the repertoire was profiled, and TCRdb retains in-frame clones only, with some absent. The sample shows under 150,000 clones, around 77% of them seen only once. The sequencing input was PBMCs. The receptors shown here come from a woman aged 25 to 39 in good health and CMV-seropositive. Each CDR3 is given with its conserved first and last residue. The D gene is left open where the match is weak. Only some rows state a clone size, as once, few, many or a class for expanded clones.

clone_size j_call d_call v_call cdr3_length cdr3_aa cdr3_nt
. TRBJ2-7 . TRBV19 14 CASSNWQGSYEQYF TGTGCCAGTAGTAATTGGCAGGGGTCCTACGAGCAGTACTTC
. TRBJ2-6 TRBD1 TRBV14 16 CASSRDRGRGANVLTF TGTGCCAGCAGCAGGGACAGGGGGCGGGGGGCCAACGTCCTGACTTTC
few TRBJ1-1 . TRBV10-3 14 CAISSGGVDTEAFF TGTGCCATCAGTTCAGGAGGGGTAGACACTGAAGCTTTCTTT
. TRBJ2-7 . TRBV18 14 CASSPTRGALEQYF TGTGCCAGCTCACCGACCAGGGGGGCGCTCGAGCAGTACTTC
. TRBJ2-7 TRBD2 TRBV6-1 14 CASRREGSSYEQYF TGTGCCAGCAGACGGGAGGGCAGCTCCTACGAGCAGTACTTC
. TRBJ1-2 . TRBV28 12 CASVSGSSGYTF TGTGCCAGCGTATCAGGGTCGAGTGGCTACACCTTC
. TRBJ1-4 . TRBV2 13 CASSLQGWEKLFF TGTGCCAGCAGTTTACAGGGTTGGGAAAAACTGTTTTTT
. TRBJ1-1 . TRBV25-1 14 CASSENLLSGEAFF TGTGCCAGCAGTGAAAATTTGTTGTCAGGTGAAGCTTTCTTT
. TRBJ2-7 TRBD2 TRBV12-5 15 CASGFMAGVFHEQYF TGTGCTAGTGGTTTTATGGCGGGAGTGTTCCACGAGCAGTACTTC
. TRBJ1-2 TRBD1 TRBV9 17 CASSVVARTGGAGGYTF TGTGCCAGCAGCGTAGTAGCTAGGACAGGGGGCGCAGGTGGCTACACCTTC
. TRBJ2-2 . TRBV5-1 14 CASSLPGGTGELFF TGCGCCAGCAGCTTGCCCGGGGGTACCGGGGAGCTGTTTTTT
. TRBJ1-6 TRBD1 TRBV5-4 15 CATGQESSYNSPLHF TGTGCCACCGGACAGGAGAGCTCCTATAATTCACCCCTCCACTTT
. TRBJ2-1 . TRBV27 15 CASSSSGPLGNEQFF TGTGCCAGCAGTTCTTCAGGCCCCTTAGGCAATGAGCAGTTCTTC
. TRBJ1-2 TRBD1 TRBV6-5 15 CASSPRTGWNYGYTF TGTGCCAGCAGCCCCCGGACAGGATGGAACTATGGCTACACCTTC
. TRBJ1-1 . TRBV6-4 13 CASSPTGNTEAFF TGTGCCAGCAGTCCGACAGGGAACACTGAAGCTTTCTTT
few TRBJ1-4 TRBD1 TRBV7-2 14 CASSRTGFNEKLFF TGTGCCAGCAGCCGGACAGGTTTTAATGAAAAACTGTTTTTT
. TRBJ1-1 TRBD1 TRBV6-5 15 CASSFRTGVRTEAFF TGTGCCAGCAGTTTTAGGACAGGGGTTCGCACTGAAGCTTTCTTT
. TRBJ2-7 TRBD2 TRBV5-1 14 CASSGTSGSYEQYF TGCGCCAGCAGCGGGACTAGCGGATCCTACGAGCAGTACTTC
few TRBJ2-2 . TRBV5-1 16 CASSLAGGFNTGELFF TGCGCCAGCAGCTTGGCCGGAGGTTTTAACACCGGGGAGCTGTTTTTT
. TRBJ2-7 TRBD2 TRBV27 19 CASSQLAGGPSLYSYEQYF TGTGCCAGCAGTCAACTAGCGGGAGGCCCCTCACTGTACTCCTACGAGCAGTACTTC
. TRBJ2-3 TRBD2 TRBV6-1 16 CASSESWRGGTDTQYF TGTGCCAGCAGTGAAAGCTGGCGGGGGGGCACAGATACGCAGTATTTT
. TRBJ1-1 TRBD1 TRBV9 17 CASSSGGLDVLSTEAFF TGTGCCAGCAGTTCAGGGGGCCTCGATGTATTGAGTACTGAAGCTTTCTTT
. TRBJ2-7 TRBD1 TRBV5-1 14 CASSTGTGLYEQYF TGCGCCAGCAGCACCGGGACAGGGCTGTACGAGCAGTACTTC
. TRBJ2-2 . TRBV6-1 14 CASGDRIITGELFF TGTGCCAGCGGCGACAGGATAATCACCGGGGAGCTGTTTTTT
. TRBJ1-5 . TRBV19 15 CASSLTAYSNQPQHF TGTGCCAGTAGCCTGACAGCATATAGCAATCAGCCCCAGCATTTT
. TRBJ1-1 . TRBV6-6 14 CASSSARVGTEAFF TGTGCCAGCAGCAGCGCCAGGGTTGGGACTGAAGCTTTCTTT
. TRBJ2-2 TRBD1 TRBV5-4 16 CASSFPGQGPTGELFF TGTGCCAGCAGCTTCCCGGGACAGGGTCCCACCGGGGAGCTGTTTTTT
. TRBJ1-2 TRBD1 TRBV7-9 16 CAYSERDRALSYGYTF TGTGCTTACAGCGAGCGGGACAGGGCCTTGTCCTATGGCTACACCTTC
. TRBJ1-1 TRBD1 TRBV28 11 CASSWDRGAFF TGTGCCAGCAGCTGGGACAGGGGTGCTTTCTTT
. TRBJ1-1 TRBD1 TRBV11-3 16 CASSLRGRGPWTEAFF TGTGCCAGCAGCTTACGCGGCAGGGGGCCTTGGACTGAAGCTTTCTTT
few TRBJ1-1 . TRBV29-1 12 CSVLLGATEAFF TGCAGCGTTCTCTTGGGCGCCACTGAAGCTTTCTTT
. TRBJ2-3 TRBD2 TRBV9 16 CASSAFLAGSTDTQYF TGTGCCAGCAGCGCCTTCCTAGCGGGGAGCACAGATACGCAGTATTTT
. TRBJ2-7 TRBD2 TRBV27 17 CASSLRGLAGITYEQYF TGTGCCAGCAGTTTAAGGGGGCTAGCGGGGATAACCTACGAGCAGTACTTC
. TRBJ2-2 . TRBV28 15 CATQAGLTNTGELFF TGTGCCACCCAGGCAGGACTTACGAACACCGGGGAGCTGTTTTTT
. TRBJ2-3 . TRBV10-3 16 CAISESTQGLTDTQYF TGTGCCATCAGTGAATCCACGCAGGGGTTGACAGATACGCAGTATTTT
few TRBJ2-7 TRBD2 TRBV13 15 CASSLAGGGAYEQYF TGTGCCAGCAGCCTCGCGGGGGGGGGAGCCTACGAGCAGTACTTC
. TRBJ2-6 TRBD1 TRBV5-1 18 CASSLYGQGIAGANVLTF TGCGCCAGCAGCTTGTACGGACAGGGAATCGCTGGGGCCAACGTCCTGACTTTC
. TRBJ2-5 TRBD1 TRBV15 13 CATSEGGRETQYF TGTGCCACCAGCGAAGGGGGCCGGGAGACCCAGTACTTC
. TRBJ1-3 . TRBV6-1 12 CAIDIAGNTIYF TGTGCCATCGACATTGCTGGAAACACCATATATTTT
. TRBJ2-3 . TRBV10-1 14 CASSMGPGTDTQYF TGCGCCAGCAGTATGGGTCCAGGAACAGATACGCAGTATTTT
once TRBJ1-1 TRBD1 TRBV29-1 13 CSVLPGQGTEAFF TGCAGCGTGCTACCGGGACAGGGTACTGAAGCTTTCTTT